Following are 25 T cell receptor beta chains from one sample sequenced in a study of T cell responses to AZD1222 COVID-19 vaccine. Generated by immunoSEQ multiplex PCR, the TCRdb table keeps only in-frame clones and is missing some. The sample shows 200,000 or so clones, 80% to 90% of them seen only once. The input for sequencing was peripheral blood, taken on day 0 of AZD1222 vaccination. The receptors originated from an adult in good health.

V gene TRBV6-2 or TRBV6-3 combines with J gene TRBJ2-3; D is uncertain. There are 14 residues in the CDR3. Germline values: CDR1 MNHEY, CDR2 SVGEGT. V was shortened by 4 bases and J by 1 base, with 9 bases between the two germline ends. CDR3 nucleotide sequence: TGTGCCAGCAGTTCACGCGGTGGCACAGATACGCAGTATTTT. Its protein product is CASSSRGGTDTQYF.

This clone showed up just a few times. The V gene is TRBV12-3 or TRBV12-4, the J gene TRBJ1-1, with no clear D. V was trimmed by 3 bases and J by 9 bases, leaving 14 bases between them. The CDR3 covers 13 residues. This CDR3 is CASSLVPPRQAFF. The CDR3 bases are TGTGCCAGCAGTTTGGTTCCCCCCCGACAAGCTTTCTTT.

The chain combines TRBV9 with TRBJ2-3; D is ambiguous. V lost 4 bases to trimming and J lost 7 bases, with 7 bases between them. From germline, CDR1 is SGDLS and CDR2 YYNGEE. The CDR3 runs 11 residues. CDR3 nucleotides: TGTGCCAGCAGCTCCTCGAATACGCAGTATTTT. It translates to CASSSSNTQYF.

The chain couples TRBV27 to TRBJ1-2; D gene uncertain. Trimming shortened V by 5 bases and J by 0 bases, and 7 bases separated the two germline ends. Per germline, CDR1 MNHEY and CDR2 SMNVEV (reference sequence). The CDR3 sequence is 13 residues long. The CDR3 reads CASSIGANYGYTF. The DNA for the CDR3 is TGTGCCAGCAGTATCGGAGCTAACTATGGCTACACCTTC.

The chain uses TRBV11-3 and TRBJ2-2, with TRBD2 identical over 10 bases. Germline assignment: CDR1 SGHNT and CDR2 YENEEA. V trimming: 1 base; J trimming: 1 base; junction bases outside the gene matches: 3. The CDR3 has 17 residues. This CDR3 reads CASSLVPSGGNTGELFF. The CDR3, as DNA: TGTGCCAGCAGCTTAGTTCCTAGCGGGGGGAACACCGGGGAGCTGTTTTTT.

This chain joins TRBV11-2 and TRBJ1-1, with unresolved D. CDR1 is SGHAT, CDR2 FQNNGV, per germline. Trimming cost V 5 bases and J 2 bases, with 9 bases left between them. This CDR3 has 13 amino acids. The chain's CDR3 is CASSPGGNTEAFF. The CDR3 DNA reads TGTGCCAGCAGCCCGGGAGGAAACACTGAAGCTTTCTTT.

V usage is TRBV19 and J usage is TRBJ2-7; D might be TRBD1 (5 bases). Trimming shortened V by 4 bases and J by 0 bases, and 10 bases separated the two germline ends. CDR1 and CDR2 from the germline V gene are LNHDA and SQIVND (reference sequence). This CDR3 contains 14 residues. CDR3: CASSRTLNSYEQYF. The CDR3 bases are TGTGCCAGTAGTAGGACACTGAACTCCTACGAGCAGTACTTC.

The gene calls are TRBV9 and TRBJ2-5, with no clear D. V shed 4 bases and J shed 4 bases, with 11 bases lying between them. CDR1 is SGDLS and CDR2 is YYNGEE in the germline V gene. CDR3 length equals 13 residues. CDR3 nucleotides: TGTGCCAGCAGCCCACGCCCAGTAGAGACCCAGTACTTC. Translation gives CASSPRPVETQYF.

This clone was picked up one time. This rearrangement joins TRBV9 to TRBJ1-3, with 8 nucleotides matching TRBD1. V lost 0 bases and J lost 4; bases outside the gene matches: 6. The CDR3 has 16 amino acids. Germline assignment: CDR1 SGDLS and CDR2 YYNGEE. The CDR3 DNA reads TGTGCCAGCAGCGTAGAGGCAGGGGGCACCGGAAACACCATATATTTT. It codes for CASSVEAGGTGNTIYF.

The chain carries TRBV30 and TRBJ1-3; D might be TRBD1 (5 bases). Trimming stripped 0 bases from V and 0 bases from J, with 9 bases between. The CDR3 contains 15 residues. CDR1 GTSNPN and CDR2 SVGIG come from the germline V gene (reference sequence). CDR3 sequence reads: CAWSVRQTSGNTIYF. The CDR3 region has the DNA TGTGCCTGGAGTGTACGACAGACCTCTGGAAACACCATATATTTT.

J is TRBJ2-5 and V is TRBV3-1 (or the pseudogene TRBV3-2); 9 nucleotides agree with TRBD2. CDR1 and CDR2 (germline): LGHDT, YNNKEL (reference sequence). V dropped 4 bases and J dropped 4; count of bases not matched to a gene: 7. This CDR3 has 15 residues. The CDR3 nucleotides are TGTGCCAGCAGCCGGTCGGGTAGCGGGGGAGAGACCCAGTACTTC. This encodes CASSRSGSGGETQYF.

This clone was detected once. J is TRBJ1-1 and V is TRBV6-5; no clear D. Germline assignment: CDR1 MNHEY and CDR2 SVGAGI. Between the trimmed V and J ends, which lost 0 bases and 1 base, there was a span of 9 bases. The CDR3 contains 15 residues. CDR3 region: CASSYSYNPNTEAFF. The CDR3 nucleotides are TGTGCCAGCAGTTACTCTTATAACCCGAACACTGAAGCTTTCTTT.

The chain employs TRBV12-3 or TRBV12-4 and TRBJ2-4; no clear D. With 6 bases removed from V and 11 bases from J, the gap between germline ends came to 11 bases. This CDR3 comprises 11 residues. The CDR3 here is CASSPATLQYF. The CDR3 coding sequence is TGTGCCAGCAGCCCCGCGACCCTTCAGTACTTC.

The chain carries TRBV3-1 (or the pseudogene TRBV3-2) and TRBJ2-4; D call uncertain. Trimming removed 0 bases from V and 0 bases from J, with 6 bases in between. Germline V gene data show CDR1 as LGHDT and CDR2 as YNNKEL (reference sequence). The CDR3 covers 15 residues. Here the CDR3 reads CASSQEGLAKNIQYF. The CDR3 nucleotides are TGTGCCAGCAGCCAAGAAGGATTAGCCAAAAACATTCAGTACTTC.

The chain employs TRBV11-2 and TRBJ1-2; possibly TRBD1 for D (5 bases). Germline assignment: CDR1 SGHAT and CDR2 FQNNGV. The CDR3 loop spans 17 amino acids. V dropped 1 base and J dropped 4 bases, with 19 bases sitting between them. This chain's CDR3 is CASSLVPGSLSFYGYTF. CDR3 DNA: TGTGCCAGCAGCTTAGTTCCAGGGTCATTATCCTTCTATGGCTACACCTTC.

CDR3 amino acids: CASSRTSGGYEQYF. Here the CDR3 DNA reads TGTGCCAGCAGTCGCACTAGCGGGGGGTACGAGCAGTACTTC. The V call is TRBV6-6, the J call TRBJ2-7, with TRBD2 identical over 12 bases. The CDR3 runs to 14 residues. Germline V gives CDR1 MNHNY, CDR2 SVGAGI (reference sequence). V shed 5 bases and J 4 bases; nucleotides not matched to a gene: 3.

Here the CDR3 reads CASSLSKQGASGELFF. DNA for the CDR3: TGTGCCAGCAGTTTATCGAAACAGGGGGCCTCCGGGGAGCTGTTTTTT. The gene calls are TRBV27 and TRBJ2-2, with 9 bases matching TRBD1. The V gene's germline CDR1 is MNHEY and CDR2 SMNVEV (reference sequence). V lost 0 bases and J lost 6; bases outside the gene matches: 5. The CDR3 covers 16 residues.

The chain links TRBV25-1 to TRBJ1-2; TRBD1 agrees at 7 bases. J gave up 2 bases and V 6 bases, and 3 bases lay outside the gene matches. Germline V gene lookup returns CDR1 MGHDK and CDR2 SYGVNS. This CDR3 spans 13 amino acids. The CDR3 nucleotides read TGTGCCAGCAGCAGACAGGGAAACTATGGCTACACCTTC. It codes for CASSRQGNYGYTF.

The CDR3 spells CASSSGGSSGNTIYF. CDR3 nucleotide sequence: TGTGCCAGCAGCAGTGGGGGGAGCTCTGGAAACACCATATATTTT. The V and J genes are TRBV6-5 and TRBJ1-3; TRBD1 is a possible D gene (5 bases). The germline V gene has CDR1 MNHEY and CDR2 SVGAGI. The CDR3 loop spans 15 amino acids. V lost 6 bases to trimming and J lost 0 bases, with 12 bases between them.

DNA of the CDR3: TGCGCCAGCAGCCAAATCGGGACAGGGAGCTACGAGCAGTACTTC. This sequence encodes CASSQIGTGSYEQYF. This rearrangement joins TRBV4-3 to TRBJ2-7, with TRBD1 identical over 9 bases. With 2 bases clipped from V and 3 bases from J, the junction kept 5 bases outside the gene matches. The CDR3 runs 15 residues. Germline loops: CDR1 LGHNA, CDR2 YSLEER.

The J gene is TRBJ2-3, the V gene TRBV4-1; possibly TRBD1 for D (5 bases). The CDR3 is made up of 16 amino acids. CDR1 is MGHRA and CDR2 is YSYEKL in the germline V gene. The V end was cut by 0 bases, the J end by 6 bases, with 16 bases between. CDR3 sequence (DNA): TGCGCCAGCAGCCAAGAAAGGGCAGGGTATGGGGATACGCAGTATTTT. Translation: CASSQERAGYGDTQYF.

The V and J genes are TRBV9 and TRBJ1-5; D gene unclear. The germline CDR1 and CDR2 sequences are SGDLS and YYNGEE. The CDR3 sequence is 15 residues long. V was shortened by 4 bases and J by 2 bases, with 13 bases between the two germline ends. DNA for the CDR3: TGTGCCAGCAGCTTGACCGGGCAGGGCAATCAGCCCCAGCATTTT. Amino acid sequence: CASSLTGQGNQPQHF.

The chain has TRBV7-8 and TRBJ1-6, with 7 bases aligning to TRBD1. Germline V gives CDR1 SGHVS, CDR2 FQNEAQ. The CDR3 is 14 amino acids. The trim removed 4 bases at V and 7 bases at J, leaving 4 bases unmatched. The CDR3 DNA reads TGTGCCAGCAGCTCACAGGGGAGGAATTCACCCCTCCACTTT. It translates to CASSSQGRNSPLHF.

The chain joins TRBV24-1 to TRBJ2-7; D is perhaps TRBD1 or TRBD2 (7 bases each). Trimming cost V 9 bases and J 5 bases, with 19 bases left between them. Looked up from germline, CDR1 is KGHDR and CDR2 is SFDVKD. The CDR3 runs to 14 residues. CDR3 protein: CATSRGGGIDEQYF. DNA for the CDR3: TGTGCCACCTCCCGGGGAGGGGGCATCGACGAGCAGTACTTC.

The V gene is TRBV10-3, the J gene TRBJ2-2; the D is unclear. CDR1 is ENHRY, CDR2 SYGVKD, per germline. Trimming shortened V by 2 bases and J by 7 bases, and 5 bases separated the two germline ends. The length of the CDR3 is 12 residues. The DNA for the CDR3 is TGTGCCATCAGTGAGAGTAGCGGGGAGCTGTTTTTT. Amino acids: CAISESSGELFF.